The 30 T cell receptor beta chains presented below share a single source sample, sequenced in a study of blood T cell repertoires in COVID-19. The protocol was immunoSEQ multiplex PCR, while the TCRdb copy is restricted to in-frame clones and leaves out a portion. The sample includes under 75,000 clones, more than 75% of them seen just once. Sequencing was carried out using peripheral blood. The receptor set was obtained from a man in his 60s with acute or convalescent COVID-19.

CDR3 in DNA: TGTGCCAGCAGCTTAACTAATTCGAACACCGGGGAGCTGTTTTTT. The encoded protein is CASSLTNSNTGELFF. V gene TRBV7-9 combines with J gene TRBJ2-2; D unclear. Germline V gene data show CDR1 as SEHNR and CDR2 as FQNEAQ (reference sequence). Trimming took 2 bases from V and 0 from J, leaving 7 bases between them. The CDR3 is made up of 15 amino acids.

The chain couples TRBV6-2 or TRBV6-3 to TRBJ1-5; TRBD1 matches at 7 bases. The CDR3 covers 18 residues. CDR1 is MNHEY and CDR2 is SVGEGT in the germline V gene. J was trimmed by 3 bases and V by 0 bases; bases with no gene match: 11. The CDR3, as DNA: TGTGCCAGCAGTTACTCTCTCGGCACAGGGGAGAACAATCAGCCCCAGCATTTT. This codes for CASSYSLGTGENNQPQHF.

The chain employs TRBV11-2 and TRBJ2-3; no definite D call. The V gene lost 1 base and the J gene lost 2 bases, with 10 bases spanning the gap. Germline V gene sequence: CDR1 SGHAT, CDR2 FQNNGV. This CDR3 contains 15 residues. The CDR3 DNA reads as TGTGCCAGCAGCTTAGTTTTAGCTCTCACAGATACGCAGTATTTT. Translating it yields CASSLVLALTDTQYF.

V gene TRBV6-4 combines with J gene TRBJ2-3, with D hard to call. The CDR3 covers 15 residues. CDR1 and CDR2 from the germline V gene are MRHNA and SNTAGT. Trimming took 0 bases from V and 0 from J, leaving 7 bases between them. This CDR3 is CASSDSTGSTDTQYF. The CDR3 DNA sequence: TGTGCCAGCAGTGACTCGACCGGGAGCACAGATACGCAGTATTTT.

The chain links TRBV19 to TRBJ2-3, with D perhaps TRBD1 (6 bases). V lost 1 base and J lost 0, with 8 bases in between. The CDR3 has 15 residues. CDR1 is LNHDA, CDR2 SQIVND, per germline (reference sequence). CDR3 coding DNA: TGTGCCAGTAGTATAGTGCAGGGGAGCACAGATACGCAGTATTTT. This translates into CASSIVQGSTDTQYF.

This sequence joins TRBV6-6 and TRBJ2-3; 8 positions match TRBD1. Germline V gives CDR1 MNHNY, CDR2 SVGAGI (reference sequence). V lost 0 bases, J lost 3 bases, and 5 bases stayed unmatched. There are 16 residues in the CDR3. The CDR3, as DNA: TGTGCCAGCAGTTACTCGCCAGGGGGCGGAACAGATACGCAGTATTTT. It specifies CASSYSPGGGTDTQYF.

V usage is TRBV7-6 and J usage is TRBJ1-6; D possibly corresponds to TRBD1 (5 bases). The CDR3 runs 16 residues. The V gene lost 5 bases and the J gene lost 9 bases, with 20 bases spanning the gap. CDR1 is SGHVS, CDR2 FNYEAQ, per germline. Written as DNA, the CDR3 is TGTGCCAGCAGCCCCCAGCGGTCGGGGGACGCTTCACCCCTCCACTTT. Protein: CASSPQRSGDASPLHF. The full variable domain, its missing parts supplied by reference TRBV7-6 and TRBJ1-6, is GAGVSQSPRYKVTKRGQDVALRCDPISGHVSLYWYRQALGQGPEFLTYFNYEAQQDKSGLPNDRFSAERPEGSISTLTIQRTEQRDSAMYRCASSPQRSGDASPLHFGNGTRLTVT.

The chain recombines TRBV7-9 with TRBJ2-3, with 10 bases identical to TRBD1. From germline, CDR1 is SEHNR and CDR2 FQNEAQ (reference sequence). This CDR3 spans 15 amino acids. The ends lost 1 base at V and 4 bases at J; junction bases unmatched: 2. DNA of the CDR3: TGTGCCAGCAGCTTAGAAGGGACAGGGGCAGATACGCAGTATTTT. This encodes CASSLEGTGADTQYF. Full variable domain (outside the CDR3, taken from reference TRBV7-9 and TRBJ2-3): DTGVSQNPRHKITKRGQNVTFRCDPISEHNRLYWYRQTLGQGPEFLTYFQNEAQLEKSRLLSDRFSAERPKGSFSTLEIQRTEQGDSAMYLCASSLEGTGADTQYFGPGTRLTVL.

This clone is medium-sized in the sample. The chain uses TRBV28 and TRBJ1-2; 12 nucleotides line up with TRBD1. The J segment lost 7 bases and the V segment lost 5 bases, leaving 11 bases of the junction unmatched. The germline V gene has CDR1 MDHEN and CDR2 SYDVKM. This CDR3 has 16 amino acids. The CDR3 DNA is TGTGCCAGCAGTCCTTTCCGGGACAGGGGGCGCGGTGGCTACACCTTC. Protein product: CASSPFRDRGRGGYTF.

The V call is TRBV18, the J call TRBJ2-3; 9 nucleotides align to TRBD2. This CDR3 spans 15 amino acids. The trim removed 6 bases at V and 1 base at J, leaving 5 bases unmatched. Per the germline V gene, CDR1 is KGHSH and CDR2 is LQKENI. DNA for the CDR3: TGTGCCAGCTCCCGGGTAGCGGGGGGCACAGATACGCAGTATTTT. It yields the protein CASSRVAGGTDTQYF.

The CDR3 DNA reads TGTGCCAGCAGTTTAACAGGGTTCGAGCAGTACTTC. Protein sequence: CASSLTGFEQYF. V is TRBV12-3 or TRBV12-4 and J is TRBJ2-7; D perhaps matches TRBD1 (6 bases). Between the trimmed V and J ends, which lost 2 bases and 6 bases, there was a span of 8 bases. CDR3 length: 12 residues.

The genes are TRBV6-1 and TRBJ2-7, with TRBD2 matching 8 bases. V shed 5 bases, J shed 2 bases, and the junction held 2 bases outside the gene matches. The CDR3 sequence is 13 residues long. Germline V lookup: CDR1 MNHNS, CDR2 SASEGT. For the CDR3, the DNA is TGTGCCAGCAGTTTGACTAGCGCCTACGAGCAGTACTTC. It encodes CASSLTSAYEQYF.

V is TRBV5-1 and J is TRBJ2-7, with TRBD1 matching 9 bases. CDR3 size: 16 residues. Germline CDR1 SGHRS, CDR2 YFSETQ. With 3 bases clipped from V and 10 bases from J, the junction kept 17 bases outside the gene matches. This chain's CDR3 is CASSSGQGLGAEKQYF. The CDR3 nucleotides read TGCGCCAGCAGCTCGGGACAGGGCCTGGGAGCCGAAAAACAGTACTTC.

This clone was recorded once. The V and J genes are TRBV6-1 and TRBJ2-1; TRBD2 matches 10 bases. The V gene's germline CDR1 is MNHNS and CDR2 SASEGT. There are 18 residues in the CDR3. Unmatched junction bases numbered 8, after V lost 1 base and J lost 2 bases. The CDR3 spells CASSEEVAGGWAYNEQFF. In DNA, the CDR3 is TGTGCCAGCAGTGAAGAGGTAGCGGGGGGATGGGCCTACAATGAGCAGTTCTTC.

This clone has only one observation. The CDR3 DNA follows: TGTGCCACCAGCGTCGGACAGGGGCACTTGAACGAGCAGTACTTC. Translated, it gives CATSVGQGHLNEQYF. The chain employs TRBV15 and TRBJ2-7; 9 bases are a match to TRBD1. The CDR3 runs to 15 residues. CDR1 and CDR2 (germline): LNHNV, YYDKDF (reference sequence). Germline trimming cut 5 bases from V and 5 bases from J; bases unmatched to any gene: 10. Together with reference TRBV15 and TRBJ2-7, the CDR3 gives the full variable domain: DAMVIQNPRYQVTQFGKPVTLSCSQTLNHNVMYWYQQKSSQAPKLLFHYYDKDFNNEADTPDNFQSRRPNTSFCFLDIRSPGLGDTAMYLCATSVGQGHLNEQYFGPGTRLTVT.

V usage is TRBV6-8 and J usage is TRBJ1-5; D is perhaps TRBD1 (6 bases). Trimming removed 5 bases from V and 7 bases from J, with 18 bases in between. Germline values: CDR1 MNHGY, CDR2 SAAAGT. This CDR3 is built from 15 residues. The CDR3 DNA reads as TGTGCCAGCAGTCTCCCGGGACATTTCAGGCAGCCCCAGCATTTT. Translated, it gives CASSLPGHFRQPQHF.

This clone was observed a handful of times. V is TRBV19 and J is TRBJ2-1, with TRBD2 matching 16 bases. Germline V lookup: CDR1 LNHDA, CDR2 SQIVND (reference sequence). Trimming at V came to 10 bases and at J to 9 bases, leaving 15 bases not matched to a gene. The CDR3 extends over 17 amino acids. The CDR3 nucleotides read TGTGCCACCTCAACCGGGACTAGCGGGGGGGCCTTGAGTGAGCAGTTCTTC. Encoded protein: CATSTGTSGGALSEQFF.

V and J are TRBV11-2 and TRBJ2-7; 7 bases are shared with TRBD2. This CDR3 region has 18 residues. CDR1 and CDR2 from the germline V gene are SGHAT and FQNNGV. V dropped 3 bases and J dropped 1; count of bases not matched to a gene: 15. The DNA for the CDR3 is TGTGCCAGCAGCTTGGATACACGAATCGGGGGGAGTTCCTACGAGCAGTACTTC. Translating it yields CASSLDTRIGGSSYEQYF.

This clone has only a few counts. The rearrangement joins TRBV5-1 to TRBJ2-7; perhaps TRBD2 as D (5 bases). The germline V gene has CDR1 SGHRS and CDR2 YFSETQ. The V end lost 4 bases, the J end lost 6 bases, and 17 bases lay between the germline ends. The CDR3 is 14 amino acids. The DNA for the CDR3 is TGCGCCAGCAGCCCCCACGGCGGGTCAGGCGAGCAGTACTTC. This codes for CASSPHGGSGEQYF.

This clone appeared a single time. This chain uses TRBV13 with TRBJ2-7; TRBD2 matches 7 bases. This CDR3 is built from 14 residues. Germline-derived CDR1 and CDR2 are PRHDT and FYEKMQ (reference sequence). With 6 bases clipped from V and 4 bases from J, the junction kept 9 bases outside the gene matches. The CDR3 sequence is CASSGRISGYEQYF. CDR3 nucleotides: TGTGCCAGCAGTGGGAGGATTAGCGGGTACGAGCAGTACTTC.

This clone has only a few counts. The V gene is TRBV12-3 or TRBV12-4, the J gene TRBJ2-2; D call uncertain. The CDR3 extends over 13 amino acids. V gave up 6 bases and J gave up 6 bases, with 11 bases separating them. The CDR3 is CASRASSPGELFF. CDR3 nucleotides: TGTGCCAGCAGGGCTAGTTCGCCCGGGGAGCTGTTTTTT.

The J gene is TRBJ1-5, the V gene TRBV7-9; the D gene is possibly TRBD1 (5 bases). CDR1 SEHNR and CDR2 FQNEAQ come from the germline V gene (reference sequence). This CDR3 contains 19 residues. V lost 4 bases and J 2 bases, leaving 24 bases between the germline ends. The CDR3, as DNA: TGTGCCAGCAGCTCTACATGGGGTGGAGGGGACGGGGGCAATCAGCCCCAGCATTTT. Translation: CASSSTWGGGDGGNQPQHF.

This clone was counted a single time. CDR3 sequence: CATSSRIAGGLDTQYF. CDR3 sequence (DNA): TGTGCCACCTCGAGTCGCATAGCGGGGGGGCTTGATACGCAGTATTTT. The chain has TRBV19 and TRBJ2-3; 11 bases align to TRBD2. In germline, CDR1 is LNHDA, CDR2 SQIVND (reference sequence). The CDR3 is 16 residues long. V gave up 10 bases and J gave up 6 bases; unmatched junction bases: 15.

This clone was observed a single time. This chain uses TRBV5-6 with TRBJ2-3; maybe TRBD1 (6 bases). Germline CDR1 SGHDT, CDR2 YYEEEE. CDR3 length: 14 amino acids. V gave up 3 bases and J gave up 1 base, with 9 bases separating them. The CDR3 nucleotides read TGTGCCAGCAGCTGGACAGCCCGCACAGATACGCAGTATTTT. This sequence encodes CASSWTARTDTQYF.

The CDR3 loop reads CATRGTTGSEAFF. In nucleotides, the CDR3 is TGTGCCACAAGGGGAACGACGGGCTCTGAAGCTTTCTTT. This chain links TRBV28 with TRBJ1-1; TRBD1 is a possible D gene (5 bases). V was pared by 10 bases and J by 6 bases, with 18 bases between. Germline values: CDR1 MDHEN, CDR2 SYDVKM. The CDR3 is 13 residues long.

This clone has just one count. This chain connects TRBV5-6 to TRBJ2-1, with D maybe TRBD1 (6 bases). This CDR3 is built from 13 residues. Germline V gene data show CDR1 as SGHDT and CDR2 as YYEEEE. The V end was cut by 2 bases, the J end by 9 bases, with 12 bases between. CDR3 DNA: TGTGCCAGCAGCTTACAGGGATGGGGTGAGCAGTTCTTC. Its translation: CASSLQGWGEQFF. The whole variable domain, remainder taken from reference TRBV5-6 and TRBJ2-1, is DAGVTQSPTHLIKTRGQQVTLRCSPKSGHDTVSWYQQALGQGPQFIFQYYEEEERQRGNFPDRFSGHQFPNYSSELNVNALLLGDSALYLCASSLQGWGEQFFGPGTRLTVL.

CDR3 loop: CASSTVTDTQYF. CDR3 nucleotide sequence: TGTGCCAGCAGCACAGTCACAGATACGCAGTATTTT. This sequence joins TRBV7-2 and TRBJ2-3; D is unclear. The germline gives CDR1 SGHTA, CDR2 FQGNSA. V lost 5 bases and J lost 2, with 5 bases in between. The CDR3 spans 12 residues.

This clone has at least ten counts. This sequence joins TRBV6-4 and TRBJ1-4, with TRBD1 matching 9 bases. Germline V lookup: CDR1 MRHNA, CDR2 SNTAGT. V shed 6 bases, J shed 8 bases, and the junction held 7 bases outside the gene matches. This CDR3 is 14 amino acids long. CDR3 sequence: CASRYRTGEEKLFF. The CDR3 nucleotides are TGTGCCAGCAGATACAGGACAGGGGAGGAAAAACTGTTTTTT.

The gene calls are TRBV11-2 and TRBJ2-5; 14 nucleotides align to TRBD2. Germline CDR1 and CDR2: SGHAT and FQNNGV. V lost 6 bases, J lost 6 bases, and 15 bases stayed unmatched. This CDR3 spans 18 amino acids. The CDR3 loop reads CASSPGTSGGVNKQTQYF. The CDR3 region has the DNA TGTGCCAGCAGTCCCGGGACTAGCGGGGGAGTAAACAAACAGACCCAGTACTTC.

CDR3 in amino acids: CASRGTSGGPNTGELFF. Written as DNA, the CDR3 is TGTGCCAGCAGGGGGACTAGCGGGGGGCCGAACACCGGGGAGCTGTTTTTT. The chain joins TRBV5-4 to TRBJ2-2; TRBD2 agrees at 15 bases. The ends lost 5 bases at V and 0 bases at J; junction bases unmatched: 2. Germline V CDR1 and CDR2: SGHNT, YYREEE (reference sequence). The CDR3 contains 17 residues.